This T cell receptor (beta chain) stems from a study of a mutant IDH1 vaccine in newly diagnosed glioma. Study as a whole: Radiotherapy alone preceded vaccination by 4-6 weeks; alternatively, vaccination started with temozolomide cycles.

Time point reported: week 35, safety follow-up. Vaccination comprised doses that each held 300 ug of mutant IDH1 20-mer peptide, plus topical imiquimod. V lost 0 bases to trimming and J lost 2 bases, with 11 bases between them. The V gene's germline CDR1 is LGHNT and CDR2 FRNRAP. The CDR3 runs to 16 residues. This clone was found once. Its antigen is unknown. Sequenced by immunoSEQ multiplex PCR; TCRdb stores in-frame clones only, minus some. Found here are 35,000 to 50,000 clones, roughly 92% of them singletons; the top ten hold about 2.3%. This sequence originates from a man aged 45-65 years with glioma. V and J are TRBV12-5 and TRBJ2-1; D may be TRBD1 (7 bases). The sequencing here drew on PBMCs, taken from a glioma patient whose treatment included an IDH1 peptide vaccine. The chain's CDR3 is CASGLVGGGPYNEQFF. CDR3 in DNA: TGTGCTAGTGGTTTGGTTGGAGGGGGCCCCTACAATGAGCAGTTCTTC.